This is a list of T cell receptor beta chains from one sample in a study of beta chain features in type 1 diabetes. TCRdb keeps only in-frame clones here, not all; method: immunoSEQ multiplex PCR. In the table there are under 450,000 clones, roughly 16% of which are singletons. Sample: naive CD4+ T cells from blood. These receptors all stem from a woman aged 18-29 years in good health. Each CDR3 is given with its conserved first and last residue. The order of the fields is D gene, V gene, J gene, clone size, CDR3 protein, CDR3 DNA. D genes are given only for firm matches. For some rows the clone size is stated as once, few or many, or as a class when expanded; others skip it.

d_call: -; v_call: TRBV29-1; j_call: TRBJ1-1; clone_size: few; cdr3_aa: CSVEARGSFKTEAFF; cdr3_nt: TGCAGCGTTGAAGCCAGGGGAAGTTTTAAGACTGAAGCTTTCTTT
d_call: TRBD1; v_call: TRBV28; j_call: TRBJ1-2; clone_size: -; cdr3_aa: CASSLAGGNYGYTF; cdr3_nt: TGTGCCAGCAGTTTGGCAGGGGGGAACTATGGCTACACCTTC
d_call: -; v_call: TRBV5-6; j_call: TRBJ1-1; clone_size: few; cdr3_aa: CASSLALGVVAFF; cdr3_nt: TGTGCCAGCAGCTTAGCCTTGGGCGTTGTAGCTTTCTTT
d_call: -; v_call: TRBV29-1; j_call: TRBJ2-1; clone_size: few; cdr3_aa: CSAGGTFFYNEQFF; cdr3_nt: TGCAGCGCTGGAGGGACGTTTTTCTACAATGAGCAGTTCTTC
d_call: TRBD2; v_call: TRBV30; j_call: TRBJ2-3; clone_size: -; cdr3_aa: CAWKPSGRLTDTQYF; cdr3_nt: TGTGCCTGGAAACCTAGCGGGAGACTCACAGATACGCAGTATTTT
d_call: TRBD2; v_call: TRBV4-1; j_call: TRBJ2-3; clone_size: few; cdr3_aa: CASSQAAGVRTDTQYF; cdr3_nt: TGCGCCAGCAGCCAAGCAGCGGGAGTGCGCACAGATACGCAGTATTTT
d_call: -; v_call: TRBV30; j_call: TRBJ2-7; clone_size: -; cdr3_aa: CAWRDYSYEQYF; cdr3_nt: TGTGCCTGGCGGGATTACTCCTACGAGCAGTACTTC
d_call: -; v_call: TRBV30; j_call: TRBJ1-2; clone_size: -; cdr3_aa: CAWSNSPNYGYTF; cdr3_nt: TGTGCCTGGAGTAATAGTCCGAACTATGGCTACACCTTC
d_call: -; v_call: TRBV5-1; j_call: TRBJ1-2; clone_size: -; cdr3_aa: CASGPGEAGYTF; cdr3_nt: TGCGCCAGCGGCCCGGGGGAGGCTGGCTACACCTTC
d_call: -; v_call: TRBV13; j_call: TRBJ1-1; clone_size: few; cdr3_aa: CASSSTGGATEAFF; cdr3_nt: TGTGCCAGCAGCTCAACGGGGGGGGCGACTGAAGCTTTCTTT
d_call: TRBD2; v_call: TRBV2; j_call: TRBJ2-7; clone_size: -; cdr3_aa: CASTGLAGVNKNSPYYEQYF; cdr3_nt: TGTGCCAGCACGGGACTAGCGGGAGTCAACAAGAACTCTCCCTATTACGAGCAGTACTTC
d_call: TRBD2; v_call: TRBV29-1; j_call: TRBJ2-7; clone_size: -; cdr3_aa: CSAAPGLAGGHYEQYF; cdr3_nt: TGCAGCGCCGCCCCGGGACTAGCGGGAGGCCACTACGAGCAGTACTTC
d_call: -; v_call: TRBV9; j_call: TRBJ2-7; clone_size: few; cdr3_aa: CASSVEGTPAYEQYF; cdr3_nt: TGTGCCAGCAGCGTAGAGGGGACTCCTGCCTACGAGCAGTACTTC
d_call: TRBD1; v_call: TRBV28; j_call: TRBJ2-7; clone_size: -; cdr3_aa: CASSPRDRGRFHEQYF; cdr3_nt: TGTGCCAGCAGTCCGCGAGACAGGGGGCGCTTCCACGAGCAGTACTTC
d_call: -; v_call: TRBV18; j_call: TRBJ2-1; clone_size: -; cdr3_aa: CASSQISSYNEQFF; cdr3_nt: TGTGCCAGCTCACAGATTAGCTCCTACAATGAGCAGTTCTTC
d_call: -; v_call: TRBV7-6; j_call: TRBJ2-1; clone_size: -; cdr3_aa: CASSLGGSIYNEQFF; cdr3_nt: TGTGCCAGCAGCTTGGGCGGGTCGATCTACAATGAGCAGTTCTTC
d_call: -; v_call: TRBV29-1; j_call: TRBJ2-4; clone_size: -; cdr3_aa: CSVGTALAKNIQYF; cdr3_nt: TGCAGCGTTGGGACAGCTCTAGCCAAAAACATTCAGTACTTC
d_call: -; v_call: TRBV5-1; j_call: TRBJ2-2; clone_size: few; cdr3_aa: CASSLGNSNTGELFF; cdr3_nt: TGCGCCAGCAGCTTGGGTAACAGCAACACCGGGGAGCTGTTTTTT
d_call: -; v_call: TRBV29-1; j_call: TRBJ1-5; clone_size: few; cdr3_aa: CSVEDLVGDQPQHF; cdr3_nt: TGCAGCGTTGAAGATCTAGTGGGAGATCAGCCCCAGCATTTT
d_call: -; v_call: TRBV6-5; j_call: TRBJ1-2; clone_size: -; cdr3_aa: CASSLARPGGYTF; cdr3_nt: TGTGCCAGCAGTCTCGCGAGGCCCGGTGGCTACACCTTC
d_call: TRBD2; v_call: TRBV29-1; j_call: TRBJ2-1; clone_size: -; cdr3_aa: CSVGASGRAYEQFF; cdr3_nt: TGCAGCGTTGGAGCCAGCGGGAGGGCCTATGAGCAGTTCTTC
d_call: TRBD1; v_call: TRBV7-9; j_call: TRBJ2-7; clone_size: -; cdr3_aa: CASNPGTGLSYEQYF; cdr3_nt: TGTGCCAGCAATCCCGGGACAGGCCTCTCCTACGAGCAGTACTTC
d_call: -; v_call: TRBV29-1; j_call: TRBJ1-2; clone_size: few; cdr3_aa: CSVFTSNEGYTF; cdr3_nt: TGCAGCGTCTTCACGTCTAATGAAGGCTACACCTTC
d_call: TRBD1; v_call: TRBV28; j_call: TRBJ2-7; clone_size: few; cdr3_aa: CASSPQGEGASEQYF; cdr3_nt: TGTGCCAGCAGCCCCCAGGGTGAGGGGGCTAGCGAGCAGTACTTC
d_call: TRBD1; v_call: TRBV4-2; j_call: TRBJ2-3; clone_size: -; cdr3_aa: CASSHPGTGVSTDTQYF; cdr3_nt: TGTGCCAGCAGCCATCCCGGGACAGGGGTCTCCACAGATACGCAGTATTTT
d_call: TRBD1; v_call: TRBV30; j_call: TRBJ2-2; clone_size: -; cdr3_aa: CAWRGQWNTGELFF; cdr3_nt: TGTGCCTGGAGGGGACAGTGGAACACCGGGGAGCTGTTTTTT
d_call: TRBD1; v_call: TRBV27; j_call: TRBJ1-5; clone_size: -; cdr3_aa: CASSFQGDSNQPQHF; cdr3_nt: TGTGCCAGCAGTTTTCAGGGGGATAGCAATCAGCCCCAGCATTTT
d_call: -; v_call: TRBV7-2; j_call: TRBJ2-7; clone_size: -; cdr3_aa: CASSLTQGQSYEQYF; cdr3_nt: TGTGCCAGCAGCTTAACGCAGGGGCAGTCCTACGAGCAGTACTTC
d_call: TRBD1; v_call: TRBV29-1; j_call: TRBJ2-3; clone_size: few; cdr3_aa: CSVERGGADTQYF; cdr3_nt: TGCAGCGTTGAAAGAGGGGGCGCAGATACGCAGTATTTT
d_call: -; v_call: TRBV30; j_call: TRBJ1-1; clone_size: -; cdr3_aa: CAWSKGNRVYTEAFF; cdr3_nt: TGTGCCTGGAGTAAGGGGAATAGGGTGTACACTGAAGCTTTCTTT
d_call: -; v_call: TRBV15; j_call: TRBJ1-1; clone_size: few; cdr3_aa: CATSRDTGNTEAFF; cdr3_nt: TGTGCCACCAGCAGAGATACTGGGAACACTGAAGCTTTCTTT
d_call: -; v_call: TRBV12-5; j_call: TRBJ1-1; clone_size: few; cdr3_aa: CASGLGDKTNTEAFF; cdr3_nt: TGTGCTAGTGGTTTGGGCGACAAGACGAACACTGAAGCTTTCTTT
d_call: -; v_call: TRBV6-1; j_call: TRBJ1-1; clone_size: -; cdr3_aa: CASSGHQGKASEAFF; cdr3_nt: TGTGCCAGCAGTGGACACCAGGGAAAGGCATCTGAAGCTTTCTTT